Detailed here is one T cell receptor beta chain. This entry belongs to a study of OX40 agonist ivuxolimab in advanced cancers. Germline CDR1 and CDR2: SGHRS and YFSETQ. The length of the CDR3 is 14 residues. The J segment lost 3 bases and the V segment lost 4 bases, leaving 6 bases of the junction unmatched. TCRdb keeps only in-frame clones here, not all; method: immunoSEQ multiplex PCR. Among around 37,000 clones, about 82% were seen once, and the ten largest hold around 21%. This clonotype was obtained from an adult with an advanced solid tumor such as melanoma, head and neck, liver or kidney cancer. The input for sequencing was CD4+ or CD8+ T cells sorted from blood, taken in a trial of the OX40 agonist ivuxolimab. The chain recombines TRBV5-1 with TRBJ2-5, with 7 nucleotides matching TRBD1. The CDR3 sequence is CASSLSGTEETQYF. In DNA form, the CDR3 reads TGCGCCAGCAGCCTGTCCGGGACAGAAGAGACCCAGTACTTC.